This TCR beta chain stems from a study of glioma-infiltrating T cells. In this sample, this clonotype turned up many times. Trimming cost V 3 bases and J 6 bases, with 12 bases left between them. Germline lookup yields CDR1 DFQATT and CDR2 SNEGSKA (reference sequence). This CDR3 is 13 amino acids long. TCR alpha and beta CDR3 regions were amplified from RNA using iRepertoire nested multiplex PCR. MiXCR, run by TCRdb on the multiplex PCR reads, gives a single entry per CDR3 protein. The profile shows tens of thousands of distinct CDR3 sequences, roughly 37% of them singletons. The TCR sequence derives from a human donor with low-grade glioma or glioblastoma, undergoing nonglioma brain surgery, or in good health (not recorded which). What was sequenced was glioma tissue, nonneoplastic brain tissue, or PBMCs (not recorded which). The genes are TRBV20-1 and TRBJ2-1, with unresolved D. The CDR3 spells CSARGPGLNEQFF. CDR3 DNA sequence: TGCAGTGCTAGGGGTCCGGGCCTCAATGAGCAGTTCTTC.